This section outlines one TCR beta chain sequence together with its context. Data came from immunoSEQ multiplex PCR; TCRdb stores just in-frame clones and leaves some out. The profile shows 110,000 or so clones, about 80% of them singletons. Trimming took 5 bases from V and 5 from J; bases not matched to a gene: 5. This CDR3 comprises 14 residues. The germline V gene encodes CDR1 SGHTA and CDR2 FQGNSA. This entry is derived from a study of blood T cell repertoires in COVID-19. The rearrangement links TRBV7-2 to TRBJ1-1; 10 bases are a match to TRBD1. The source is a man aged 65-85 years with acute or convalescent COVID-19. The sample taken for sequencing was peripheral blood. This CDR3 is CASSGDRGLTEAFF. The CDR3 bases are TGTGCCAGCAGCGGTGACAGGGGGCTAACTGAAGCTTTCTTT.